These 6 T cell receptor beta chains were sequenced from one sample in a study of cytomegalovirus exposure and HLA in healthy donors. The data were produced by immunoSEQ multiplex PCR, yet TCRdb's version contains in-frame clones alone and is incomplete. The sample lists around 150,000 clones; under 90% were seen once. Source material: PBMCs. Receptors originate from a woman aged 18-29 years in good health and CMV-seropositive.

The chain joins TRBV30 to TRBJ1-1; weak D call: TRBD1 (6 bases). Trimming took 3 bases from V and 4 from J, leaving 15 bases between them. This CDR3 is built from 14 residues. The germline V gene has CDR1 GTSNPN and CDR2 SVGIG (reference sequence). In nucleotides, the CDR3 is TGTGCCTGGAGGCCGGGGGGCAGGGGCACTGAAGCTTTCTTT. Protein: CAWRPGGRGTEAFF. The whole variable domain, filled in from reference TRBV30 and TRBJ1-1, reads SQTIHQWPATLVQPVGSPLSLECTVEGTSNPNLYWYRQAAGRGLQLLFYSVGIGQISSEVPQNLSASRPQDRQFILSSKKLLLSDSGFYLCAWRPGGRGTEAFFGQGTRLTVV.

V is TRBV4-1 and J is TRBJ2-4, with 7 bases aligning to TRBD1. Germline loops: CDR1 MGHRA, CDR2 YSYEKL. This CDR3 contains 18 residues. The junction had 10 bases not matched to a gene; V was cut back by 2 bases and J by 0 bases. This CDR3 is CASSQPTRQGLAKNIQYF. DNA of the CDR3: TGCGCCAGCAGCCAACCTACACGACAGGGTCTAGCCAAAAACATTCAGTACTTC.

The chain links TRBV10-1 to TRBJ2-7; D possibly corresponds to TRBD2 (6 bases). The CDR3 is made up of 13 amino acids. V gave up 5 bases and J gave up 3 bases, with 11 bases separating them. Germline loops: CDR1 WNHNN, CDR2 SYGVQD (reference sequence). The CDR3 nucleotides read TGCGCCAGCAGTCCCGGGACTGACTACGAGCAGTACTTC. Its protein product is CASSPGTDYEQYF.

CDR3 DNA: TGTGCCAGCGGGACAGGGGGGACCGGGGAGCTGTTTTTT. This gives the protein CASGTGGTGELFF. The J gene is TRBJ2-2, the V gene TRBV28; 11 bases map to TRBD1. Trimming cost V 8 bases and J 5 bases; bases outside gene matches: 1. The CDR3 runs 13 residues. CDR1 is MDHEN, CDR2 SYDVKM, per germline.

CDR3 bases: TGTGCCAGCAGACTGGACAGTTACGAGCAGTACTTC. Its protein is CASRLDSYEQYF. This rearrangement joins TRBV6-1 to TRBJ2-7, with D possibly being TRBD1 (6 bases). CDR3 length: 12 residues. Germline assignment: CDR1 MNHNS and CDR2 SASEGT. The V and J ends lost 6 bases and 4 bases respectively, with 10 bases between them.

J is TRBJ1-2 and V is TRBV7-8; 7 bases map to TRBD1. In germline, CDR1 is SGHVS, CDR2 FQNEAQ. Trimming cost V 5 bases and J 5 bases; bases outside gene matches: 5. The CDR3 is 13 amino acids. CDR3 loop: CASSPTGVYGYTF. DNA of the CDR3: TGTGCCAGCAGCCCCACAGGGGTATATGGCTACACCTTC.